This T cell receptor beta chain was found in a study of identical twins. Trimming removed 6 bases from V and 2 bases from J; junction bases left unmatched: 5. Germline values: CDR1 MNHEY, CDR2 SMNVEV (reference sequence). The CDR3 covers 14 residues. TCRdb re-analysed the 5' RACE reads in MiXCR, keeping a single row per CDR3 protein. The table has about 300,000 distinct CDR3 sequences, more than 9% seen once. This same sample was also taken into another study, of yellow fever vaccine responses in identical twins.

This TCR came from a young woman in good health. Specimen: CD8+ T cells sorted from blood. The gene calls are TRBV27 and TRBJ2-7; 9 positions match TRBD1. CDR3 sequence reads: CASRTTGGPYEQYV. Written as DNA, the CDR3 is TGTGCCAGCAGGACAACAGGGGGCCCCTACGAGCAGTACGTC.